This TCR beta chain emerged from a study of CD8 T cells in ankylosing spondylitis. Germline V gives CDR1 MDHEN, CDR2 SYDVKM. This CDR3 contains 14 residues. Points from the study as a whole: Apparently characteristic of ankylosing spondylitis blood was a TCR beta motif (about 8 highly homologous variants).

TCRdb re-analysed the 5' RACE reads in MiXCR, keeping a single row per CDR3 protein. The data hold about 330,000 distinct CDR3 sequences, with 8% observed a single time. Regarding this clonotype: The antigen remains unidentified. A much larger clone lies a single base off, so this may be a read error.

The chain links TRBV28 to TRBJ2-3; a possible D gene is TRBD1 (5 bases). Sequencing was done on a sample of blood, either unsorted or a sorted T cell fraction (not recorded which). This sequence was found in a male donor with ankylosing spondylitis. The CDR3 reads CVSSLQATWDTQYF. CDR3 nucleotides: TGTGTCAGCAGTTTACAGGCCACCTGGGATACGCAGTATTTT.